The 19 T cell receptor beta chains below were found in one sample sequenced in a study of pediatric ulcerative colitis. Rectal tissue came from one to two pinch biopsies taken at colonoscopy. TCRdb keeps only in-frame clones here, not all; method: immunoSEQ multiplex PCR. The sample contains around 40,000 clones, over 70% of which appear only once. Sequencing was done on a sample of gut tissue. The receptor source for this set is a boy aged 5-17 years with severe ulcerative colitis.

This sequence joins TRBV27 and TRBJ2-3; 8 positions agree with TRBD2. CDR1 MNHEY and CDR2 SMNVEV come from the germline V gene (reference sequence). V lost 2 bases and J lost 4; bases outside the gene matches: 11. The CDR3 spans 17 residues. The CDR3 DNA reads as TGTGCCAGCAGTTTACTCGGCCTCGGGGGGGTCTCAGATACGCAGTATTTT. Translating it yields CASSLLGLGGVSDTQYF.

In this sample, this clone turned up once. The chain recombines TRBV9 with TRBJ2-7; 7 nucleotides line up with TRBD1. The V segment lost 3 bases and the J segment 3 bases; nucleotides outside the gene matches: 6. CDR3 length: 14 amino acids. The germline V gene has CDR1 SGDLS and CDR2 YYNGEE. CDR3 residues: CASSASRDSYEQYF. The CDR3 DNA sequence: TGTGCCAGCAGCGCTTCGAGGGACAGCTACGAGCAGTACTTC.

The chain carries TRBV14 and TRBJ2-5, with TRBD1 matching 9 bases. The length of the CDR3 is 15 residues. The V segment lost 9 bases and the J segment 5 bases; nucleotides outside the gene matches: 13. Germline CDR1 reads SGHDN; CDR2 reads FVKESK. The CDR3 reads CASSWGQGIGETQYF. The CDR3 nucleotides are TGTGCCAGTTCCTGGGGACAGGGCATCGGGGAGACCCAGTACTTC.

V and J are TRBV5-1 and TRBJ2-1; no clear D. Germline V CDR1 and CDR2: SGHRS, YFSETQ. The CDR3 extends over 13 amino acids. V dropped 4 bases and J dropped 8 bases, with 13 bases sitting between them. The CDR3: CASSVPTGDEQFF. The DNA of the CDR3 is TGCGCCAGCAGCGTCCCAACTGGGGATGAGCAGTTCTTC. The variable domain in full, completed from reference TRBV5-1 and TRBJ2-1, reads KAGVTQTPRYLIKTRGQQVTLSCSPISGHRSVSWYQQTPGQGLQFLFEYFSETQRNKGNFPGRFSGRQFSNSRSEMNVSTLELGDSALYLCASSVPTGDEQFFGPGTRLTVL.

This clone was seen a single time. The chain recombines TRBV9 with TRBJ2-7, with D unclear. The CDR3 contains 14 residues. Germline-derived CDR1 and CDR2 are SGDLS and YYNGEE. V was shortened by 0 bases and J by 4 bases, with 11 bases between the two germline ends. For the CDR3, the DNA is TGTGCCAGCAGCGTAGAGGCCGGATTATACGAGCAGTACTTC. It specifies CASSVEAGLYEQYF.

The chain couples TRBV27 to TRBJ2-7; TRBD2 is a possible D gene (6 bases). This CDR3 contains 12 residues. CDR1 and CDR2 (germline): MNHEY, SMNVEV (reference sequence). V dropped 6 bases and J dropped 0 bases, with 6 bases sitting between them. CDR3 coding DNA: TGTGCCAGCAGGACTAGCTCCTACGAGCAGTACTTC. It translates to CASRTSSYEQYF.

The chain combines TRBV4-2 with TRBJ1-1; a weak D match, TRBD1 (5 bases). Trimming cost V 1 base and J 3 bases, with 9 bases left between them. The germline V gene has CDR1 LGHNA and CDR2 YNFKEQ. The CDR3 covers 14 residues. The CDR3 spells CASSQGWTYTEAFF. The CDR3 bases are TGTGCCAGCAGCCAAGGCTGGACATACACTGAAGCTTTCTTT.

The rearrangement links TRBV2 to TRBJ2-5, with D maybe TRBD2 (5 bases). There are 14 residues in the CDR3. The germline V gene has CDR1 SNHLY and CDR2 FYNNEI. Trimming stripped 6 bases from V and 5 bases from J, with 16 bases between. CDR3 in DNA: TGTGCCAGCAGGAGCGGCCTCAGAGGGGAGACCCAGTACTTC. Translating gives CASRSGLRGETQYF.

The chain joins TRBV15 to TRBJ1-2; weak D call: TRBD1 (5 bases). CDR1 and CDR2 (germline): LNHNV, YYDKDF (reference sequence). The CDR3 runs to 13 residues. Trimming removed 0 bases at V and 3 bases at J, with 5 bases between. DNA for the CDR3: TGTGCCACCAGCAGAGACAGGGACTATGGCTACACCTTC. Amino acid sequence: CATSRDRDYGYTF. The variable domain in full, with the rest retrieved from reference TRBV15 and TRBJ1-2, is DAMVIQNPRYQVTQFGKPVTLSCSQTLNHNVMYWYQQKSSQAPKLLFHYYDKDFNNEADTPDNFQSRRPNTSFCFLDIRSPGLGDTAMYLCATSRDRDYGYTFGSGTRLTVV.

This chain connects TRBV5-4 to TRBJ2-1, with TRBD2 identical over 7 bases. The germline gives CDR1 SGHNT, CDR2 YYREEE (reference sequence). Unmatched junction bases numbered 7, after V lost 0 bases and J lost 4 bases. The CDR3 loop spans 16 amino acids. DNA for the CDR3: TGTGCCAGCAGCTTGGAGAGCGGGGCACCTTACAATGAGCAGTTCTTC. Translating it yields CASSLESGAPYNEQFF.

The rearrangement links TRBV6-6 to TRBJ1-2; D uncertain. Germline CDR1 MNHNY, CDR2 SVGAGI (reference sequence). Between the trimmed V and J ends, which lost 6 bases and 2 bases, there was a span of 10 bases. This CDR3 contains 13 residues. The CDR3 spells CASSLDGNYGYTF. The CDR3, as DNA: TGTGCCAGCAGCTTGGACGGAAACTATGGCTACACCTTC.

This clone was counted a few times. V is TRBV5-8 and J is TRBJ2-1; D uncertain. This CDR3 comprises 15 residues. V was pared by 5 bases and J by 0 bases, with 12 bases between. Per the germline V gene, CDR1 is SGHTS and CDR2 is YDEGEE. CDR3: CASSLTGHSYNEQFF. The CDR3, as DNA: TGTGCCAGCAGTTTGACTGGCCACTCCTACAATGAGCAGTTCTTC.

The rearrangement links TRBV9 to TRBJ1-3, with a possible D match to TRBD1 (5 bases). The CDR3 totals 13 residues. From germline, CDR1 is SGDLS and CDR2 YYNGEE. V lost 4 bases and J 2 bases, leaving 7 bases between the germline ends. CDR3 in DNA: TGTGCCAGCAGCCCGGGGGCTGGAAACACCATATATTTT. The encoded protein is CASSPGAGNTIYF. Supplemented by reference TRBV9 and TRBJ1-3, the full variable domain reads DSGVTQTPKHLITATGQRVTLRCSPRSGDLSVYWYQQSLDQGLQFLIQYYNGEERAKGNILERFSAQQFPDLHSELNLSSLELGDSALYFCASSPGAGNTIYFGEGSWLTVV.

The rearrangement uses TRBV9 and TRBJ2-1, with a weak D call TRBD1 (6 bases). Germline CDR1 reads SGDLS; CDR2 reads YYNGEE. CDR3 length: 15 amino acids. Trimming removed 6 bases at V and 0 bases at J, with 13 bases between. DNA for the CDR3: TGTGCCAGCAACCCAACAGGGAACTCCTACAATGAGCAGTTCTTC. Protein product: CASNPTGNSYNEQFF.

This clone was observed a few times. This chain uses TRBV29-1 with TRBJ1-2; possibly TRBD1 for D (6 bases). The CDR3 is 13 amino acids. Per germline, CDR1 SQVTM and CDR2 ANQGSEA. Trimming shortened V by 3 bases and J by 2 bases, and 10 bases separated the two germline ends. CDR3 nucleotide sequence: TGCAGCGTTGACAGGGGCGGAAACTATGGCTACACCTTC. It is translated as CSVDRGGNYGYTF.

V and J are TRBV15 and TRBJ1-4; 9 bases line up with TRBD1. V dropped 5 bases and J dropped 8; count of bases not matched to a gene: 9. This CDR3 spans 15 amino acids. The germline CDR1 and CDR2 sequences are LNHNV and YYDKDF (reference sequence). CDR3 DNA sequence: TGTGCCACCAGCCGAGGACAGGGGTCACGGGAAAAACTGTTTTTT. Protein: CATSRGQGSREKLFF. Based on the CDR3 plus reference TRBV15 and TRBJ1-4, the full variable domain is DAMVIQNPRYQVTQFGKPVTLSCSQTLNHNVMYWYQQKSSQAPKLLFHYYDKDFNNEADTPDNFQSRRPNTSFCFLDIRSPGLGDTAMYLCATSRGQGSREKLFFGSGTQLSVL.

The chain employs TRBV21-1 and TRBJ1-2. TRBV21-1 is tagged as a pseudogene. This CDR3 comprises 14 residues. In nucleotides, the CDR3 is TGTGCCAGCAGCTTTAGCGCCAGCTTCTATGGCTACACCTTC. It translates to CASSFSASFYGYTF.

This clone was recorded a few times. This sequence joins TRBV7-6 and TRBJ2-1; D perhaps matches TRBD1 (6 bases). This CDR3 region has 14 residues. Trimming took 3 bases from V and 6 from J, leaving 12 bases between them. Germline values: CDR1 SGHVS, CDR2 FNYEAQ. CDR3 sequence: CASSFPGAFNEQFF. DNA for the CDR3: TGTGCCAGCAGCTTCCCAGGGGCCTTCAATGAGCAGTTCTTC.

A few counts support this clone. CDR3 sequence reads: CASSPIERRSTNEKLFF. The CDR3 region has the DNA TGCGCCAGCAGCCCGATAGAGAGGAGATCAACTAATGAAAAACTGTTTTTT. The chain has TRBV4-1 and TRBJ1-4, with D hard to call. In germline, CDR1 is MGHRA, CDR2 YSYEKL. V was cut by 4 bases and J by 0 bases, with 15 bases left in between. The CDR3 covers 17 residues.